A single sample is the source of the 23 T cell receptor beta chains below, sequenced in a study of Graves' ophthalmopathy and Graves' hyperthyroidism. Amplification from RNA transcripts yielded the TCR beta CDR3 regions. HTBI primers were employed in first-round RT-PCR, then a second-round multiplex PCR followed. TCRdb independently ran MiXCR on the multiplex PCR reads; one entry per CDR3 protein. The sample contains 40,000 to 45,000 distinct CDR3 sequences, 52% of which appear only once. Sequenced input: peripheral blood. These receptors originate from an adult man with Graves' ophthalmopathy.

This clonotype was counted ten times or more. The chain is built from TRBV7-9 and TRBJ2-5, with 7 bases fitting TRBD2. The CDR3 totals 15 residues. The germline V gene has CDR1 SEHNR and CDR2 FQNEAQ (reference sequence). J lost 2 bases, V lost 3 bases, and 6 bases had no gene match. CDR3 amino acids: CASSFGGGSQETQYF. The CDR3 coding sequence is TGTGCCAGCAGCTTTGGGGGGGGGAGTCAAGAGACCCAGTACTTC.

V is TRBV19 and J is TRBJ2-2; TRBD1 matches at 7 bases. J lost 5 bases, V lost 3 bases, and 9 bases had no gene match. The CDR3 is made up of 16 amino acids. Germline loops: CDR1 LNHDA, CDR2 SQIVND (reference sequence). The CDR3 reads CASSINGQEKTGELFF. The CDR3 bases are TGTGCCAGTAGTATTAACGGACAGGAAAAGACCGGGGAGCTGTTTTTT.

The rearrangement joins TRBV4-3 to TRBJ2-5, with 12 bases lining up with TRBD2. The germline V gene encodes CDR1 LGHNA and CDR2 YSLEER. The CDR3 has 16 residues. The V segment lost 1 base and the J segment 5 bases; nucleotides outside the gene matches: 5. CDR3 DNA sequence: TGCGCCAGCAGCCAAGTGCTAGCGGGAGGGGGGGAGACCCAGTACTTC. Translation gives CASSQVLAGGGETQYF.

With regard to this clonotype: At one end the junction does not follow the germline gene, possibly because of a read error. This rearrangement joins TRBV19 to TRBJ1-2; D unclear. This CDR3 is built from 14 residues. CDR1 and CDR2 (germline): LNHDA, SQIVND (reference sequence). This CDR3 is CAGSGSAPLYGYTF. CDR3 coding DNA: TGTGCCGGTAGTGGGTCCGCCCCACTCTATGGCTACACCTTC.

The CDR3 sequence is CASSLRGSGANVLTF. The DNA of the CDR3 is TGTGCCAGCAGCCTAAGAGGTTCTGGGGCCAACGTCCTGACTTTC. The chain joins TRBV6-1 to TRBJ2-6, with D hard to call. CDR3 size: 15 residues. Germline loops: CDR1 MNHNS, CDR2 SASEGT. V was pared by 6 bases and J by 1 base, with 10 bases between.

This clonotype has a single count. V usage is TRBV19 and J usage is TRBJ1-5; the D gene is possibly TRBD1 (5 bases). The V and J ends lost 4 bases and 0 bases respectively, with 22 bases between them. The CDR3 loop spans 19 amino acids. CDR1 LNHDA and CDR2 SQIVND come from the germline V gene (reference sequence). DNA for the CDR3: TGTGCCAGTAGTACAACCGCCCTCAGACAGACCCATAGCAATCAGCCCCAGCATTTT. Protein sequence: CASSTTALRQTHSNQPQHF. Drawing the rest from reference TRBV19 and TRBJ1-5, the complete variable domain is DGGITQSPKYLFRKEGQNVTLSCEQNLNHDAMYWYRQDPGQGLRLIYYSQIVNDFQKGDIAEGYSVSREKKESFPLTVTSAQKNPTAFYLCASSTTALRQTHSNQPQHFGDGTRLSIL.

This chain uses TRBV15 with TRBJ1-5; D remains ambiguous. The V and J ends lost 3 bases and 5 bases respectively, with 14 bases between them. Germline CDR1 is LNHNV and CDR2 is YYDKDF (reference sequence). There are 15 residues in the CDR3. The CDR3 DNA follows: TGTGCCACCAGCAGTCTAGGGTATGGGGATCAGCCCCAGCATTTT. Translation: CATSSLGYGDQPQHF.

As regards this clonotype: A read error is possible here, since a much larger clone lies one base away. The rearrangement links TRBV27 to TRBJ1-1; TRBD1 is a possible D gene (5 bases). The ends were cut back, 3 bases at V and 4 bases at J, with 12 bases in the middle. The CDR3 has 14 residues. In germline, CDR1 is MNHEY, CDR2 SMNVEV (reference sequence). This chain's CDR3 is CASSLLGVGTEAFF. CDR3 DNA sequence: TGTGCCAGCAGTTTGTTGGGGGTGGGCACTGAAGCTTTCTTT.

Comment on this clonotype: Germline is not matched at one junction end, which may reflect a read error. The chain is built from TRBV28 and TRBJ1-5, with a weak D call TRBD1 (5 bases). CDR1 and CDR2 from the germline V gene are MDHEN and SYDVKM. The CDR3 is 9 residues long. CDR3 loop: CASSFEGRF. CDR3 in DNA: TGTGCCAGCAGTTTCGAGGGGCGTTTC.

The chain joins TRBV2 to TRBJ2-7; 7 bases are a match to TRBD1. Germline V lookup: CDR1 SNHLY, CDR2 FYNNEI. Losses at the gene ends were 6 bases for V and 6 bases for J; bases not matched to a gene: 11. This CDR3 region has 14 residues. DNA for the CDR3: TGTGCCAGCAGCCCGGGACAGCTCCTTGGCGAGCAGTACTTC. Amino acids: CASSPGQLLGEQYF.

The rearrangement joins TRBV29-1 to TRBJ2-3; the D gene is possibly TRBD2 (5 bases). Trimming left V 3 bases short and J 2 bases short, with 6 bases between. Germline loops: CDR1 SQVTM, CDR2 ANQGSEA. The CDR3 has 12 amino acids. For the CDR3, the DNA is TGCAGCGTTGACGGGGTCACAGATACGCAGTATTTT. Its translation is CSVDGVTDTQYF.

This clonotype was observed many times. The chain is built from TRBV11-2 and TRBJ2-7, with 7 bases aligning to TRBD1. Germline assignment: CDR1 SGHAT and CDR2 FQNNGV. The CDR3 runs to 13 residues. V shed 3 bases and J 3 bases; nucleotides not matched to a gene: 2. DNA for the CDR3: TGTGCCAGCAGCTTTCGGGACAGCTACGAGCAGTACGTC. As protein: CASSFRDSYEQYV.

This rearrangement joins TRBV10-1 to TRBJ2-7, with 7 bases that match TRBD2. The trim removed 0 bases at V and 0 bases at J, leaving 2 bases unmatched. CDR1 WNHNN and CDR2 SYGVQD come from the germline V gene (reference sequence). This CDR3 is 15 amino acids long. The CDR3 DNA sequence: TGCGCCAGCAGTGAGTCGACGGGGGGCTCCTACGAGCAGTACGTC. Amino acid sequence: CASSESTGGSYEQYV.

This clonotype is a singleton in its sample. One end of the junction does not line up with germline, which may come from a read error. The V gene is TRBV6-1, the J gene TRBJ1-5, with D maybe TRBD1 (5 bases). In germline, CDR1 is MNHNS, CDR2 SASEGT. The CDR3 is 13 amino acids. CDR3 in amino acids: CASSVVGDQPQHF. For the CDR3, the DNA is TGTGCCAGCAGTGTCGTGGGGGACCAGCCTCAGCATTTT.

Details on this clonotype: At one of its ends the junction is not consistent with the germline gene, which may arise from a read error. The V gene is TRBV14, the J gene TRBJ2-1; TRBD1 is a possible D gene (5 bases). In germline, CDR1 is SGHDN, CDR2 FVKESK. CDR3 length: 14 residues. Written as DNA, the CDR3 is TGTGGCAGCAGCCAAGTTAGACAGAGGAATGAGCAGCTCTTC. Translation: CGSSQVRQRNEQLF. The full variable domain, in which reference TRBV14 and TRBJ2-1 provide the parts outside the CDR3, is EAGVTQFPSHSVIEKGQTVTLRCDPISGHDNLYWYRRVMGKEIKFLLHFVKESKQDESGMPNNRFLAERTGGTYSTLKVQPAELEDSGVYFCGSSQVRQRNEQLFGPGTRLTVL.

The rearrangement joins TRBV15 to TRBJ2-1; TRBD1 agrees at 8 bases. CDR1 and CDR2 from the germline V gene are LNHNV and YYDKDF (reference sequence). The CDR3 runs 14 residues. Unmatched junction bases numbered 2, after V lost 3 bases and J lost 4 bases. Here the CDR3 reads CATSSQGAYNEQFF. DNA of the CDR3: TGTGCCACCAGCAGCCAGGGGGCGTACAATGAGCAGTTCTTC.

About this clonotype: Sequence at one end of the junction differs from germline and may be a read error. This sequence joins TRBV19 and TRBJ2-2; D unclear. The CDR3 is made up of 14 amino acids. Germline loops: CDR1 LNHDA, CDR2 SQIVND (reference sequence). CDR3 sequence (DNA): TGTGCGAGTAGCTGTGGGCAGAACACCGGGGAGCTGTTTTTT. Amino acid sequence: CASSCGQNTGELFF.

The chain joins TRBV11-2 to TRBJ2-2; D remains unclear. This CDR3 has 16 residues. CDR1 and CDR2 from the germline V gene are SGHAT and FQNNGV. Trimming cost V 8 bases and J 0 bases, with 16 bases left between them. This chain's CDR3 is CASAAPLGSNTGELFF. CDR3 coding DNA: TGTGCCAGCGCCGCCCCCCTCGGCTCGAACACCGGGGAGCTGTTTTTT.

At least ten counts were recorded for this clonotype. The chain uses TRBV5-6 and TRBJ2-6; perhaps TRBD1 as D (6 bases). Germline V lookup: CDR1 SGHDT, CDR2 YYEEEE. Trimming cost V 5 bases and J 0 bases, with 18 bases left between them. The CDR3 sequence is 18 residues long. Here the CDR3 DNA reads TGTGCCAGCAGTCTGGGGGCCGGGACCGCCTCTGGGGCCAACGTCCTGACTTTC. This translates into CASSLGAGTASGANVLTF.

With respect to this clonotype: As the CDR3 is not closed by the conserved phenylalanine or tryptophan, this likely results from a read error. V is TRBV7-9 and J is TRBJ1-1; 9 bases line up with TRBD1. After removal of 9 bases from V and 6 bases from J, the junction contained 11 bases not matched to a gene. CDR1 is SEHNR, CDR2 FQNEAQ, per germline (reference sequence). The CDR3 sequence is 14 residues long. This CDR3 is CASERSGQGPEAFL. The CDR3 bases are TGTGCCAGTGAGAGGTCGGGACAGGGTCCTGAAGCTTTCCTT.

The V and J genes are TRBV6-5 and TRBJ2-7; 7 nucleotides align to TRBD1. This CDR3 has 13 amino acids. V lost 5 bases and J lost 6; bases outside the gene matches: 7. Looked up from germline, CDR1 is MNHEY and CDR2 is SVGAGI. In DNA, the CDR3 is TGTGCCAGCAGTCCCACAGGGGTAATCGAGCAGTACTTC. Translation: CASSPTGVIEQYF.

The gene calls are TRBV7-2 and TRBJ1-5; 7 bases are a match to TRBD1. There are 16 residues in the CDR3. After removal of 4 bases from V and 0 bases from J, the junction contained 6 bases not matched to a gene. Germline CDR1 is SGHTA and CDR2 is FQGNSA. The DNA for the CDR3 is TGTGCCAGCAGCTACAGGGGCTCCTATAGCAATCAGCCCCAGCATTTT. It translates to CASSYRGSYSNQPQHF.

A remark on this clonotype: A read error may account for a junction end that differs from germline. V and J are TRBV9 and TRBJ1-4; 7 bases align to TRBD1. The length of the CDR3 is 15 residues. The germline V gene encodes CDR1 SGDLS and CDR2 YYNGEE. CDR3 sequence: CASGITGATNEKLSF. The CDR3 coding sequence is TGTGCCAGCGGCATAACAGGGGCAACTAATGAAAAACTGTCTTTT.